This T cell receptor beta chain was captured by sequencing in a study of cytomegalovirus exposure and HLA in healthy donors. TCRdb keeps only in-frame clones here, not all; method: immunoSEQ multiplex PCR. The sample includes 95,000 to 150,000 clones, approximately 88% of them seen just once. This clone was detected many times. What it binds is not known. The donors were part of the approximately 120-subject validation cohort, which stood apart from the 666-subject first cohort. The study, taken as a whole, reports: Per published reports, the classifier diagnosed cytomegalovirus status with high specificity and sensitivity. Most observed TCR sequences were rare, whereas some public TCRs were detected in many donors. Cytomegalovirus association was listed for roughly 160 TCR beta chains.

V was trimmed by 6 bases and J by 2 bases, leaving 13 bases between them. In germline, CDR1 is MNHNS, CDR2 SASEGT. CDR3 size: 14 residues. Sequencing used PBMCs. The rearrangement joins TRBV6-1 to TRBJ2-5; perhaps TRBD1 as D (5 bases). This clonotype was obtained from a woman under 30 in good health and CMV-seropositive. The CDR3 DNA reads TGTGCCAGCAGACCAGTCGCAGGGCAAGAGACCCAGTACTTC. Amino acids: CASRPVAGQETQYF.